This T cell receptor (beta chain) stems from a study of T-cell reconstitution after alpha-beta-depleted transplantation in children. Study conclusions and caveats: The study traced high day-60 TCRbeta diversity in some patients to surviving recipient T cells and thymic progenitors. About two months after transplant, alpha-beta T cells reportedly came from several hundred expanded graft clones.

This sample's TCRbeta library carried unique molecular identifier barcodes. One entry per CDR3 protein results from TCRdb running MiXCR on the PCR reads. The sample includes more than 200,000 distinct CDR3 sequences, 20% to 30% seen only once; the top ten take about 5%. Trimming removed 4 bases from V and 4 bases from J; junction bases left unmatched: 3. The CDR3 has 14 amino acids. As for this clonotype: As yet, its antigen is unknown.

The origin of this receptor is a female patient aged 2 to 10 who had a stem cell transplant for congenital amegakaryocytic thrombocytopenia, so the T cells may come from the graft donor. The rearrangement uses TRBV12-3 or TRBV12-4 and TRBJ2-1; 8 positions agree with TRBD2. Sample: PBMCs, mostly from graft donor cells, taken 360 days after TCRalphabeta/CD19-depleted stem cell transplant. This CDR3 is CASSSGLGYNEQFF. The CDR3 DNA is TGTGCCAGCAGTTCGGGACTAGGTTACAATGAGCAGTTCTTC.